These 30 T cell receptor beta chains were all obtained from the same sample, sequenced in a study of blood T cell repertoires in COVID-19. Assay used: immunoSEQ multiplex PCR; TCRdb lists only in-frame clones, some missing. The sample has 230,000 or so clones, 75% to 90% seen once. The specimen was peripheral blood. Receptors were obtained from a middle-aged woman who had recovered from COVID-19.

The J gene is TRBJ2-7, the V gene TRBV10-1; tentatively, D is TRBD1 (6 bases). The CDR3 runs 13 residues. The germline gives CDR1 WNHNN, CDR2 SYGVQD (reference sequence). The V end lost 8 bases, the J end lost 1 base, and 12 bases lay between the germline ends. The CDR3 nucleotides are TGCGCCAGCTCCAGACAGGATTCCTACGAGCAGTACTTC. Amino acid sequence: CASSRQDSYEQYF.

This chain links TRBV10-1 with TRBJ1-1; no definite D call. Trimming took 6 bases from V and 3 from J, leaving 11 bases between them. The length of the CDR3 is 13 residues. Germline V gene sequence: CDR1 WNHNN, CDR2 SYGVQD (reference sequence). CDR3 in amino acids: CASRSLRDTEAFF. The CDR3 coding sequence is TGCGCCAGCAGGTCCCTGCGGGACACTGAAGCTTTCTTT.

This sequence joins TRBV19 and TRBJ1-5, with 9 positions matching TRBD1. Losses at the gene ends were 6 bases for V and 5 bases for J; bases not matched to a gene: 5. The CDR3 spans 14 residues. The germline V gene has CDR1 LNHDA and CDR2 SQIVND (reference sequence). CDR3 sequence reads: CASRQGTGYQPQHF. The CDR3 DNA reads TGTGCCAGTAGGCAAGGGACAGGGTATCAGCCCCAGCATTTT.

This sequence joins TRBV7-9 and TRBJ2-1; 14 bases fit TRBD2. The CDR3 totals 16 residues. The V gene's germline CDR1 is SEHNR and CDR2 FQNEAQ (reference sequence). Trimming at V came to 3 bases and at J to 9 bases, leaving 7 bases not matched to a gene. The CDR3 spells CASSFLTSGRAGEQFF. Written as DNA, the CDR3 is TGTGCCAGCAGCTTCCTGACTAGCGGGAGGGCCGGTGAGCAGTTCTTC.

The CDR3 DNA reads TGTGCCAGCAGCCCGAGGCGGGCGGATAATGAGCAGTTCTTC. Translating gives CASSPRRADNEQFF. The rearrangement links TRBV11-3 to TRBJ2-1, with D maybe TRBD2 (5 bases). The CDR3 has 14 residues. Trimming stripped 5 bases from V and 7 bases from J, with 15 bases between. Germline V gene data show CDR1 as SGHNT and CDR2 as YENEEA. Looking up the rest from reference TRBV11-3 and TRBJ2-1 gives the full variable domain: EAGVVQSPRYKIIEKKQPVAFWCNPISGHNTLYWYLQNLGQGPELLIRYENEEAVDDSQLPKDRFSAERLKGVDSTLKIQPAELGDSAVYLCASSPRRADNEQFFGPGTRLTVL.

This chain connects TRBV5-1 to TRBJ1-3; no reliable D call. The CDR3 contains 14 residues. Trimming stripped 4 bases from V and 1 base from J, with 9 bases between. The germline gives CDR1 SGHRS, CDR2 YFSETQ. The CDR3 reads CASSQATSGNTIYF. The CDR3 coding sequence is TGCGCCAGCAGCCAGGCAACATCTGGAAACACCATATATTTT.

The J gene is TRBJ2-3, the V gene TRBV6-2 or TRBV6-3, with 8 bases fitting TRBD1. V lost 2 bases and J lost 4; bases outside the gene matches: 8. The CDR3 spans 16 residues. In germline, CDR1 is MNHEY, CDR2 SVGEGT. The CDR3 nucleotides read TGTGCCAGCAGTTACGGGGAGACAGGGGTGGCAGATACGCAGTATTTT. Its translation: CASSYGETGVADTQYF.

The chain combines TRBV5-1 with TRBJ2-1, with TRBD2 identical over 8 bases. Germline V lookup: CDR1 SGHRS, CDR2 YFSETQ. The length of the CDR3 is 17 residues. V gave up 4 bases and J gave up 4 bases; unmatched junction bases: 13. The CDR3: CASSTGGGRTSYNEQFF. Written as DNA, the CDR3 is TGCGCCAGCAGCACGGGAGGGGGGCGGACTTCGTACAATGAGCAGTTCTTC. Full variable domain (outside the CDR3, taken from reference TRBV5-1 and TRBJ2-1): KAGVTQTPRYLIKTRGQQVTLSCSPISGHRSVSWYQQTPGQGLQFLFEYFSETQRNKGNFPGRFSGRQFSNSRSEMNVSTLELGDSALYLCASSTGGGRTSYNEQFFGPGTRLTVL.

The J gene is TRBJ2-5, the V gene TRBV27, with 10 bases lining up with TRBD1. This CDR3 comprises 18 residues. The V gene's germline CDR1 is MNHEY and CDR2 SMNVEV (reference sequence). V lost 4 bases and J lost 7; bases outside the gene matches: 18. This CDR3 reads CASSSTRQGARGGATQYF. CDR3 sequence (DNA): TGTGCCAGCAGTTCCACCAGACAGGGGGCTCGGGGCGGAGCGACCCAGTACTTC.

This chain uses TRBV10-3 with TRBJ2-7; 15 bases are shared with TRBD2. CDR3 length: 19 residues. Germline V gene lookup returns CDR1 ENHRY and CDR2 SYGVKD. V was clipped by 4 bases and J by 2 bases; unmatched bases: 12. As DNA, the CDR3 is TGTGCCATCAGTGGCAGAGGACTAGCGGGAGGGTCCGGGGCCTACGAGCAGTACGTC. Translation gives CAISGRGLAGGSGAYEQYV.

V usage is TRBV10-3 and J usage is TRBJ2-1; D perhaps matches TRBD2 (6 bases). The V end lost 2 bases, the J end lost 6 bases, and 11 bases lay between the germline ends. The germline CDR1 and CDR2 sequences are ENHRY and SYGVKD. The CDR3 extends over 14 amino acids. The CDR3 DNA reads TGTGCCATCAGTGAGGGGAGGCTTCGCAATGAGCAGTTCTTC. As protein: CAISEGRLRNEQFF.

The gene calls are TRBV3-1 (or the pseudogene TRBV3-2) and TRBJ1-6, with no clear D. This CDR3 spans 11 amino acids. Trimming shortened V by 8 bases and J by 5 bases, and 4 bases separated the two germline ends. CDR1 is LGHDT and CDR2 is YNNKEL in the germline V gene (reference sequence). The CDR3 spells CASHHNSPLHF. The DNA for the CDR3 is TGTGCCAGCCATCATAATTCACCCCTCCACTTT.

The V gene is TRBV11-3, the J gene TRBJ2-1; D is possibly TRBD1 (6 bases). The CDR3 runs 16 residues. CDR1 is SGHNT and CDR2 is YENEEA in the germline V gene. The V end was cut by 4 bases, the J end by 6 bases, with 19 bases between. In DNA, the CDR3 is TGTGCCAGCAGCTCGTCCGGGACACCCCTAGTCAATGAGCAGTTCTTC. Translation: CASSSSGTPLVNEQFF.

DNA of the CDR3: TGTGCCAGCAGCTTAGCCGCGACAGATGAAAAACTGTTTTTT. Its protein is CASSLAATDEKLFF. This chain links TRBV7-2 with TRBJ1-4; possibly TRBD1 for D (5 bases). Per the germline V gene, CDR1 is SGHTA and CDR2 is FQGNSA. The CDR3 is 14 amino acids. Trimming shortened V by 0 bases and J by 6 bases, and 8 bases separated the two germline ends.

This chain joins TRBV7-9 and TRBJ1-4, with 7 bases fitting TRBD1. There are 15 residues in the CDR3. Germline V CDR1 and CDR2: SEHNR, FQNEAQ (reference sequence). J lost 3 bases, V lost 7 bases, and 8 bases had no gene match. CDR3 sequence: CASTLGTAANEKLFF. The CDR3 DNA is TGTGCCAGCACTCTCGGGACAGCTGCTAATGAAAAACTGTTTTTT.

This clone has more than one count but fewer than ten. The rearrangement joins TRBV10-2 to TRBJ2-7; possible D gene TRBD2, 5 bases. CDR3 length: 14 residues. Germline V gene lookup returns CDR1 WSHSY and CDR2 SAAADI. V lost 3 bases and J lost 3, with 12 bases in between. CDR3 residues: CASSDPGEGYEQYV. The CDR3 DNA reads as TGCGCCAGCAGTGACCCCGGGGAAGGCTACGAGCAGTACGTC.

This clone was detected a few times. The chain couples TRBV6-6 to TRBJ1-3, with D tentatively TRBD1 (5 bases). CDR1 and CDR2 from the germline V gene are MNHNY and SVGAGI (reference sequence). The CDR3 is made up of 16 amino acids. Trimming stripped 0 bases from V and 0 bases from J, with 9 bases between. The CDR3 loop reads CASSYSLQVSGNTIYF. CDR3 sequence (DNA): TGTGCCAGCAGTTACTCGTTACAGGTCTCTGGAAACACCATATATTTT.

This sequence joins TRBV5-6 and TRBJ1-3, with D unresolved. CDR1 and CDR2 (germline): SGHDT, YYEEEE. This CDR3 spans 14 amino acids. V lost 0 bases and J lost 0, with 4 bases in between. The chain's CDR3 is CASSLGISGNTIYF. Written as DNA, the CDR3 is TGTGCCAGCAGCTTGGGTATCTCTGGAAACACCATATATTTT.

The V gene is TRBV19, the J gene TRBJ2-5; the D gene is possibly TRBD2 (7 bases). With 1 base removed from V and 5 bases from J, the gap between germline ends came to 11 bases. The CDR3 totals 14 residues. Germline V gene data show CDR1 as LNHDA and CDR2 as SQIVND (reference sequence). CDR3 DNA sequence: TGTGCCAGTAGTATAGCAAGGGGGGGGGAGACCCAGTACTTC. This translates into CASSIARGGETQYF. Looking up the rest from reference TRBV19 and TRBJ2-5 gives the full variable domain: DGGITQSPKYLFRKEGQNVTLSCEQNLNHDAMYWYRQDPGQGLRLIYYSQIVNDFQKGDIAEGYSVSREKKESFPLTVTSAQKNPTAFYLCASSIARGGETQYFGPGTRLLVL.

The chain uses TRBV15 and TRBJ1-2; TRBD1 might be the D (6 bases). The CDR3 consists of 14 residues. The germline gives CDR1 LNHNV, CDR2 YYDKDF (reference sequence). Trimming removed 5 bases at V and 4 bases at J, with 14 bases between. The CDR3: CATSHPQGSYGYTF. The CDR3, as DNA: TGTGCCACCAGCCACCCACAGGGTTCCTATGGCTACACCTTC.

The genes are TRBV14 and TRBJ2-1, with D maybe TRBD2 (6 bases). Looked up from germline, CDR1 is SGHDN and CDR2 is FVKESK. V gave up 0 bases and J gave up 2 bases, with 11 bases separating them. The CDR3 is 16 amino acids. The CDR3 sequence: CASSQDGSGAYNEQFF. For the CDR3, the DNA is TGTGCCAGCAGCCAAGATGGTAGCGGCGCCTACAATGAGCAGTTCTTC. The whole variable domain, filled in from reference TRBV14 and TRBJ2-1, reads EAGVTQFPSHSVIEKGQTVTLRCDPISGHDNLYWYRRVMGKEIKFLLHFVKESKQDESGMPNNRFLAERTGGTYSTLKVQPAELEDSGVYFCASSQDGSGAYNEQFFGPGTRLTVL.

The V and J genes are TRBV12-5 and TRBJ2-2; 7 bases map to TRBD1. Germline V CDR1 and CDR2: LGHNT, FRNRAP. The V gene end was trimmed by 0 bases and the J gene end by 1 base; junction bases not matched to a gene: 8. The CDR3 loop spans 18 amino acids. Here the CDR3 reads CASGLVPTGSENTGELFF. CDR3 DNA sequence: TGTGCTAGTGGTTTGGTACCGACAGGGTCGGAGAACACCGGGGAGCTGTTTTTT.

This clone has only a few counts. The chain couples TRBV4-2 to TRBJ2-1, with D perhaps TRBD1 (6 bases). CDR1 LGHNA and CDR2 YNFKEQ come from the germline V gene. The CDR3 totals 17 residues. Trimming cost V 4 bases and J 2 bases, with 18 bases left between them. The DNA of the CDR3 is TGTGCCAGCAGCCCGACTCCACAGGGTGAACCCTACAATGAGCAGTTCTTC. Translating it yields CASSPTPQGEPYNEQFF.

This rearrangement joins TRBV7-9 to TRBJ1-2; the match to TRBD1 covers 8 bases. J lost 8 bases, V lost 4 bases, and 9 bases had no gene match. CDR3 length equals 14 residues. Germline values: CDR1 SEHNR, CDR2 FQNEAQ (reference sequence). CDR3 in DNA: TGTGCCAGCAGCTACCCCGCAGGGGGCGTGGGCTACACCTTC. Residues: CASSYPAGGVGYTF.

The CDR3 coding sequence is TGTGCCAGCAGTTTCCACCCAGGGACTAGCGGGAGCAGAGACAATGAGCAGTTCTTC. Translation: CASSFHPGTSGSRDNEQFF. V and J are TRBV6-2 or TRBV6-3 and TRBJ2-1; 14 nucleotides match TRBD2. Trimming took 4 bases from V and 5 from J; bases not matched to a gene: 13. CDR1 is MNHEY, CDR2 SVGEGT, per germline. This CDR3 comprises 19 residues.

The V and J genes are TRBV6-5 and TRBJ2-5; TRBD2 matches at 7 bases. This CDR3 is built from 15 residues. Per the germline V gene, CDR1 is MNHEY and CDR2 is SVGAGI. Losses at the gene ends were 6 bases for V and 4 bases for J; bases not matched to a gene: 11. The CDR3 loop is CASRVGTTFSETQYF. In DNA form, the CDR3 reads TGTGCCAGCAGGGTGGGGACTACGTTTTCAGAGACCCAGTACTTC.

For the CDR3, the DNA is TGTGCCAGCAGCTTAGGCCGACAGGGTAATTCACCCCTCCACTTT. Its translation is CASSLGRQGNSPLHF. The chain joins TRBV11-3 to TRBJ1-6; TRBD1 matches 7 bases. The length of the CDR3 is 15 residues. Germline-derived CDR1 and CDR2 are SGHNT and YENEEA. With V trimmed by 1 base and J by 6 bases, 3 bases remained unmatched.

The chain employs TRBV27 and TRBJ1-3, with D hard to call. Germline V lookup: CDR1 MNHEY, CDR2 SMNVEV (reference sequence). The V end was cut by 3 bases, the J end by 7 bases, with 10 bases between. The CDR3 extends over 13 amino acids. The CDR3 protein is CASSFHGDNTIYF. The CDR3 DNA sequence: TGTGCCAGCAGTTTTCATGGAGACAACACCATATATTTT.

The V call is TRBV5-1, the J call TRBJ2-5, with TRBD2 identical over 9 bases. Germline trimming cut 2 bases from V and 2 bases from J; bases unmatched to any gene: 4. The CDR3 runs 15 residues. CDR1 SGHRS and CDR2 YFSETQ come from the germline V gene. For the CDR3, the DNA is TGCGCCAGCAGCTTCCAGGCGGGGGGGCAAGAGACCCAGTACTTC. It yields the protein CASSFQAGGQETQYF. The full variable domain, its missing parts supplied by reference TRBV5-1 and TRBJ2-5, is KAGVTQTPRYLIKTRGQQVTLSCSPISGHRSVSWYQQTPGQGLQFLFEYFSETQRNKGNFPGRFSGRQFSNSRSEMNVSTLELGDSALYLCASSFQAGGQETQYFGPGTRLLVL.

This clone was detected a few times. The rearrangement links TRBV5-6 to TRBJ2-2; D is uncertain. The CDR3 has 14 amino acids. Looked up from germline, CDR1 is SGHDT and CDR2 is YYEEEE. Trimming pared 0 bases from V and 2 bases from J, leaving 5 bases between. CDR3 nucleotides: TGTGCCAGCAGCTTGGGACACAACACCGGGGAGCTGTTTTTT. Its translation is CASSLGHNTGELFF.